The rows below give T cell receptor beta chains drawn from one sample of a study of T cell repertoires in cytomegalovirus infection. TCRdb reanalysed the reads using MiXCR and keeps one entry per CDR3 protein. The sample includes hundreds of thousands of distinct CDR3 sequences, 15% to 20% of them seen just once. Sequences were obtained from PBMCs. These receptors all stem from a human donor in good health (CMV status not recorded). Some clones in this sample may be carry-over from other donors' samples. CDR3s include the opening cysteine and the closing phenylalanine or tryptophan.

>TRBV10-3
CAISESGEYGYTF
>TRBV12-3/TRBV12-4
CASSFWRDLTSIQETQYF
>TRBV29-1
CSVGGDNEQFF
>TRBV5-5
CASSLGTGTGVQPQHF
>TRBV18
CASSNPGQGVNEQYF
>TRBV28
CASSPTGGSYNEQFF
>TRBV18
CASSSLRNTEAFF
>TRBV6-5
CASRNGPSSYNEQFF
>TRBV11-2
CASSFLEGSYEQYF
>TRBV5-4
CASSLDGGGLYNEQFF
>TRBV5-4
CASSFGTGINYGYTF
>TRBV7-2
CASSDNPGRIKNIQYF
>TRBV6-6
CASREDLASVYEQYF
>TRBV29-1
CSAGGQGYTAYTF
>TRBV7-2
CASSRTSGGDYNEQFF
>TRBV7-9
CASSFAFGGVYNEQFF
>TRBV19
CASSIRGQYNEQFF